Listed below are T cell receptor beta chains from one sample, sequenced in a study of blood T cell repertoires in COVID-19. Repertoires were generated with immunoSEQ multiplex PCR, while TCRdb's copy carries only in-frame clones and drops some. The table shows about 230,000 clones, with roughly 84% occurring only once. Sequenced material: peripheral blood. These receptors all stem from a man between 35 and 55 years old with acute or convalescent COVID-19. Each CDR3 is given with its conserved first and last residue. The D gene is left open where the match is weak. Some rows mark clone size as missing; the rest say once, few, many or name a class of expanded clone.

-,TRBJ2-2,TRBD1,TRBV20-1,CSASRTGRPPNTGELFF,TGCAGTGCTAGTAGGACAGGGAGACCCCCGAACACCGGGGAGCTGTTTTTT
few,TRBJ2-7,TRBD1,TRBV11-2,CASSQTGLMLHEQYF,TGTGCCAGCAGCCAGACAGGGCTGATGTTGCACGAGCAGTACTTC
few,TRBJ1-2,-,TRBV3-1/TRBV3-2,CASSHQGLDYGYTF,TGTGCCAGCAGCCATCAGGGATTGGACTATGGCTACACCTTC
-,TRBJ1-4,TRBD1,TRBV19,CASSPGQGSRPNEKLFF,TGTGCCAGTAGTCCGGGACAGGGTTCGCGACCTAATGAAAAACTGTTTTTT
-,TRBJ2-1,-,TRBV6-5,CASSIAGYNEQFF,TGTGCCAGCAGTATCGCGGGGTACAATGAGCAGTTCTTC
once,TRBJ2-4,-,TRBV19,CASSISLAKNIQYF,TGTGCCAGTAGTATAAGCTTAGCCAAAAACATTCAGTACTTC
-,TRBJ1-4,-,TRBV7-8,CASSFNSNEKLFF,TGTGCCAGCAGCTTTAACAGTAATGAAAAACTGTTTTTT
-,TRBJ1-2,-,TRBV5-6,CASSFPSGGGGGYTF,TGTGCCAGCAGCTTTCCTTCAGGAGGCGGGGGTGGCTACACCTTC
-,TRBJ2-1,-,TRBV19,CASSITTRAYNEQFF,TGTGCCAGTAGTATAACGACACGCGCCTACAATGAGCAGTTCTTC
-,TRBJ2-5,-,TRBV28,CASSLIRETQYF,TGTGCCAGCAGTTTAATTCGTGAGACCCAGTACTTC
-,TRBJ2-7,-,TRBV27,CASSLFSRGEQYF,TGTGCCAGCAGTTTATTCTCCAGGGGCGAGCAGTACTTC
once,TRBJ1-4,-,TRBV30,CAWTDRPGEKLFF,TGTGCCTGGACTGACAGGCCGGGTGAAAAACTGTTTTTT
-,TRBJ2-3,-,TRBV28,CASSGTGYSTDTQYF,TGTGCCAGCAGTGGCACGGGGTACTCCACAGATACGCAGTATTTT
-,TRBJ2-7,TRBD2,TRBV2,CASRRGTSGNPLF,TGTGCCAGCAGACGAGGGACTAGCGGGAACCCTCTCTTC
-,TRBJ2-7,TRBD2,TRBV7-2,CASSFTSGRAGAEQYF,TGTGCCAGCAGCTTTACAAGCGGGAGGGCCGGGGCCGAGCAGTACTTC
-,TRBJ1-6,-,TRBV11-2,CASSLATGLDSPLHF,TGTGCCAGCAGCTTAGCAACAGGGTTAGATTCACCCCTCCACTTT
once,TRBJ2-3,-,TRBV5-6,CASSLRPTTTDTQYF,TGTGCCAGCAGCTTGCGTCCGACGACTACAGATACGCAGTATTTT
-,TRBJ2-2,-,TRBV30,CASRDFNTGELFF,TGTGCCTCGAGAGACTTCAACACCGGGGAGCTGTTTTTT
-,TRBJ1-1,TRBD1,TRBV19,CASQSGGDLRAEAFF,TGTGCCAGTCAGTCAGGGGGTGACCTCCGGGCTGAAGCTTTCTTT
-,TRBJ1-4,-,TRBV9,CASSVDGGKLFF,TGTGCCAGCAGCGTAGACGGGGGAAAACTGTTTTTT
once,TRBJ2-6,TRBD2,TRBV5-6,CATTIGGLAGPSGANVLTF,TGTGCCACCACCATAGGGGGACTAGCGGGACCCTCTGGGGCCAACGTCCTGACTTTC
-,TRBJ2-2,-,TRBV7-9,CASSLGEWNTGELFF,TGTGCCAGCAGCTTAGGAGAGTGGAACACCGGGGAGCTGTTTTTT
-,TRBJ1-4,-,TRBV12-3/TRBV12-4,CASRTGTNEKLFF,TGTGCCAGCAGAACAGGGACAAATGAAAAACTGTTTTTT
-,TRBJ1-1,TRBD1,TRBV18,CASSVTTGLGEAFF,TGTGCCAGCTCGGTAACGACAGGGTTGGGTGAAGCTTTCTTT
once,TRBJ1-1,-,TRBV14,CASSHAGAENTEAFF,TGTGCCAGCAGCCATGCAGGGGCGGAGAACACTGAAGCTTTCTTT
-,TRBJ1-1,TRBD1,TRBV30,CAWSVKQGAVTEAFF,TGTGCCTGGAGTGTAAAACAGGGGGCAGTCACTGAAGCTTTCTTT
-,TRBJ1-2,TRBD1,TRBV5-1,CASSYSTGLDGYTF,TGCGCCAGCAGCTATTCGACAGGGTTGGATGGCTACACCTTC
many,TRBJ1-1,-,TRBV5-1,CASSVQENTEAFF,TGCGCCAGCAGCGTACAGGAGAACACTGAAGCTTTCTTT
-,TRBJ1-2,-,TRBV19,CALSGGHGYTF,TGTGCTCTGTCTGGGGGACACGGCTACACCTTC
-,TRBJ2-4,-,TRBV7-9,CASSSDSSPSLAKNIQYF,TGTGCCAGCAGCTCGGACAGTTCTCCATCTTTAGCCAAAAACATTCAGTACTTC
once,TRBJ2-4,-,TRBV2,CASSRQGQPKNIQYF,TGTGCCAGCAGTCGACAAGGACAGCCCAAAAACATTCAGTACTTC
-,TRBJ1-2,TRBD1,TRBV6-5,CASLQGTGYGYTF,TGTGCCAGCTTACAGGGGACTGGCTATGGCTACACCTTC
-,TRBJ1-4,-,TRBV30,CAWSVGGGDEKLFF,TGTGCCTGGAGTGTGGGTGGGGGGGATGAAAAACTGTTTTTT
-,TRBJ2-7,-,TRBV4-1,CASSLRDFRSSYEQYF,TGCGCCAGCAGCCTGAGGGACTTTCGGAGCTCCTACGAGCAGTACTTC
-,TRBJ1-3,-,TRBV3-1/TRBV3-2,CASSRQGAGNTIYF,TGTGCCAGCAGCCGTCAAGGGGCTGGAAACACCATATATTTT
-,TRBJ2-7,-,TRBV7-8,CASRLTSQGPYEQYF,TGTGCCAGCAGATTAACGTCTCAGGGCCCCTACGAGCAGTACTTC
-,TRBJ1-6,-,TRBV3-1/TRBV3-2,CASSQETLIGQGDSPLHF,TGTGCCAGCAGCCAAGAAACACTTATAGGTCAGGGCGATTCACCCCTCCACTTT
-,TRBJ2-5,TRBD1,TRBV7-9,CASSHRDRERETQYF,TGTGCCAGCAGCCACCGGGACAGGGAACGGGAGACCCAGTACTTC
-,TRBJ1-2,-,TRBV21-1,CASSTRGPHHANYGYTF,TGTGCCAGCAGCACTAGGGGGCCGCATCATGCTAACTATGGCTACACCTTC
-,TRBJ1-6,TRBD1,TRBV7-2,CASSPGQGQGAPLHF,TGTGCCAGCAGCCCAGGACAGGGACAGGGGGCACCCCTCCACTTT
-,TRBJ1-3,TRBD1,TRBV19,CASSIRDRVPGNTIYF,TGTGCCAGTAGTATAAGGGACAGGGTCCCTGGAAACACCATATATTTT
-,TRBJ1-4,-,TRBV7-9,CASSPREGGLHEKLFF,TGTGCCAGCAGCCCCCGAGAGGGGGGGCTCCATGAAAAACTGTTTTTT
-,TRBJ2-7,TRBD2,TRBV6-4,CASSRSGTTLPSEQYF,TGTGCCAGCAGCCGGAGCGGGACTACCCTTCCCAGCGAGCAGTACTTC
-,TRBJ1-1,TRBD1,TRBV6-5,CASTPDRVNTEAFF,TGTGCCAGCACCCCGGACAGGGTAAACACTGAAGCTTTCTTT
-,TRBJ2-1,TRBD1,TRBV5-1,CASSLADNKGAYFNEQFF,TGCGCCAGCAGCTTGGCCGATAATAAGGGGGCATATTTTAATGAGCAGTTCTTC
-,TRBJ1-2,-,TRBV27,CASSPRTGGFGYTF,TGTGCCAGCAGTCCGCGGACGGGGGGGTTTGGCTACACCTTC
once,TRBJ2-2,-,TRBV6-6,CASSRTGTGELFF,TGTGCCAGCAGCCGAACTGGCACCGGGGAGCTGTTTTTT
-,TRBJ2-3,-,TRBV7-8,CASSRTTDTQYF,TGTGCCAGCAGCCGGACTACAGATACGCAGTATTTT
-,TRBJ2-7,-,TRBV5-6,CASSIFYEQYF,TGTGCCAGCAGCATATTCTACGAGCAGTACTTC
-,TRBJ2-1,TRBD2,TRBV11-3,CASSLGGGASTSAEQFF,TGTGCCAGCAGCCTCGGGGGGGGAGCCTCCACTAGCGCTGAGCAGTTCTTC
few,TRBJ2-1,-,TRBV20-1,CSAGGHEQFF,TGCAGTGCTGGGGGCCATGAGCAGTTCTTC
-,TRBJ2-3,-,TRBV6-5,CASSGSTDTQYF,TGTGCCAGCAGCGGGAGTACAGATACGCAGTATTTT
few,TRBJ2-2,-,TRBV2,CASTLASKLFF,TGTGCCAGCACCCTGGCTAGTAAGCTGTTTTTT
few,TRBJ1-1,-,TRBV30,CAWSRQRNTEAFF,TGTGCCTGGAGTCGACAGAGGAACACTGAAGCTTTCTTT
once,TRBJ1-1,TRBD1,TRBV19,CATTDRGRRTDTEAFF,TGTGCCACCACGGACAGGGGGCGTAGGACGGATACTGAAGCTTTCTTT
-,TRBJ2-3,-,TRBV7-2,CASSLGSPKTDTQYF,TGTGCCAGCAGCTTGGGCAGTCCCAAGACAGATACGCAGTATTTT
-,TRBJ2-3,TRBD2,TRBV27,CASSFGLAVPDTQYF,TGTGCCAGCAGTTTCGGGCTAGCGGTCCCAGATACGCAGTATTTT
-,TRBJ1-1,-,TRBV12-5,CASGPGGSTEAFF,TGTGCTAGTGGCCCGGGGGGGAGCACTGAAGCTTTCTTT
-,TRBJ2-3,TRBD2,TRBV25-1,CASSAGLAGQSTDTQYF,TGTGCCAGCAGTGCGGGACTAGCGGGACAAAGCACAGATACGCAGTATTTT
-,TRBJ1-5,-,TRBV6-1,CASSETGNQPQHF,TGTGCCAGCAGTGAAACTGGCAATCAGCCCCAGCATTTT